Below, one T cell receptor (beta chain) is given with its context. What it binds is not known. The sample is drawn from a study of cytomegalovirus exposure and HLA in healthy donors. Overall study findings and caveats: A prior analysis recorded that most TCR beta V segments were productive about 87% or about 30% of the time. The authors later found TCR association rates varying by HLA locus, with DRB1 most and HLA-C fewest. A later analysis found that most CMV-associated TCR beta chains appeared HLA-restricted.

Both 60 Vbeta primers and 13 Jbeta primers went into the PCR. Assay: immunoSEQ multiplex PCR; the TCRdb copy retains only in-frame clones and omits some. The repertoire holds roughly 190,000 clones, 82% seen once, with roughly 0.8% in the top ten. Sequencing was performed on PBMCs. This TCR derives from a young woman in good health and CMV-seronegative.

The CDR3 protein is CASRVAGTYYNEQFF. The DNA of the CDR3 is TGTGCCAGCAGAGTAGCGGGAACTTACTACAATGAGCAGTTCTTC. The chain carries TRBV27 and TRBJ2-1; 8 positions agree with TRBD2. Per the germline V gene, CDR1 is MNHEY and CDR2 is SMNVEV (reference sequence). The CDR3 contains 15 residues. With V trimmed by 6 bases and J by 3 bases, 7 bases remained unmatched.